This TCR beta chain was sequenced in a study of graft-versus-host responses after intestinal transplantation (dated by TCRdb to the early 2020s). Describing the broader study: Multivisceral, liver-intestinal, or isolated intestinal transplants were received by the recipients. Instead of going to the commercial service, samples from a few later patients were sequenced in-house on an Illumina MiSeq and processed with MiXCR. Anti-thymocyte globulin induction was given to all recipients, followed by maintenance tacrolimus and steroids for 2 to 4 years. To identify alloreactive clones, pre-transplant mixed lymphocyte reaction products were sequenced and compared with unstimulated pre-transplant donor and recipient T cells. A peak of at least 4% donor T cells among recipient peripheral blood mononuclear cells was the definition used for donor T cell macrochimerism. After intestinal transplantation, graft-versus-host and host-versus-graft alloreactive T cell clones in the graft, circulation and bone marrow were tracked using bulk TCR-beta CDR3 sequencing. A cohort of 24 intestinal transplant recipients, including one retransplant, was enrolled, and 3 patients lacking pretransplant specimens were excluded.

A remark on this clone: Which antigen it targets is not known. The sample holds no much larger clone one base away, and base qualities are not on file.

Overall study outcomes, separate from this receptor: Early after transplant, peak levels of circulating GvH clones were associated with declines in HvG clones. In patients with donor T cell macrochimerism, the allografts had high GvH to HvG T cell clonal ratios. GvH clones were detected in recipient bone marrow, and some appeared earlier in ileal mucosa or blood, consistent with an intestinal mucosal origin. Conclusions were limited by the relatively low number and heterogeneity of intestinal transplant patients.

The sample's time point label, in plain terms: cells obtained before transplantation from donor or recipient. CD3+CD4+ and CD3+CD8+ populations were FACS-sorted from unstimulated pre-transplant donor and recipient cells taken from spleen or lymph nodes. V is cut by 0 bases and J by 5 bases, and the space between the germline ends is 4 bases. The CDR3 has 12 amino acids, counting the end cysteine and phenylalanine. Only CDR3 DNA is held: 36 bases, read in frame from base 1. The germline V gene provides CDR1 SGHAT and CDR2 FQNNGV. The protocol used for the library was the immunoSEQ multiplex PCR assay. For most patients, genomic DNA was isolated using the Qiagen DNeasy Blood and Tissue Kit and was shipped frozen to Adaptive Biotechnologies for TCR sequencing. For most patients, high-throughput TCR-beta CDR3 sequencing of genomic DNA was performed by Adaptive Biotechnologies. Per the source publication's procedure: Adaptive's ImmunoSEQ software supplied the TCR sequencing data for roughly 17 patients, while MiXCR and VDJtools were used to process a few other patients. To correct CD4 versus CD8 sorting errors, sequences present in both subsets at a frequency ratio below 5:1 were removed. CDR3 nucleotide sequences shared between donor and recipient were removed because their origin could not be assigned. To count as alloreactive, a clone needed at least 2-fold expansion over unstimulated cells and a minimum CFSE-low frequency of 0.002% (template counts) or 0.001% (read counts). Clones detected in sequenced pre-transplant spleen, lymph node, or MLR CFSE-low populations of the donor or recipient were defined as mappable. The cumulative frequency of alloreactive clones was calculated as a percentage of all sequences, weighted by copy number. The immuneACCESS repertoire file appears here via TCRdb, limited to in-frame rearrangements. These files lack a portion of the clones; in checked studies, under half of the deficit traces to unresolved V genes, and the cause of the others is not known. D and trimming were read from the DNA, whereas the V and J calls and clone size are those reported in that table. The sample table records tens of thousands of clones; 85% to 90% of these occur just once. The ten largest clonotypes hold approximately 0.34% of the sample.

The source of this sequence is a human donor who received an intestinal transplant. Specimen: unstimulated CD4+ T cells sorted from spleen or lymph node cells, collected before intestinal transplant. This sequence uses TRBV11-2 and TRBJ2-5, with the D gene call left open. The CDR3 region: CASSLEEETQYF. The DNA reads as follows: TGTGCCAGCAGCTTAGAAGAGGAGACCCAGTACTTC.